Listed here are 21 T cell receptor beta chains from one sample, sequenced in a study of T-cell memory formation after mild COVID-19. TCRdb re-called the 5' RACE reads with MiXCR, one entry per CDR3 protein. The sample contains about 100,000 distinct CDR3 sequences, over 8.5% of which appear only once. Sequenced input: PBMCs or a T cell subset sorted from them (not recorded which). These receptors were obtained from a man younger than 35 who had mild COVID-19 (a few samples of this study predate the infection). Cell type and time point are not known.

This clonotype was observed a few times. The CDR3 sequence is CASSQELVEDTQYF. The CDR3 DNA sequence: TGTGCCAGCAGCCAAGAGCTGGTTGAAGATACGCAGTATTTT. The chain couples TRBV3-1 to TRBJ2-3, with D uncertain. The CDR3 loop spans 14 amino acids. V was pared by 0 bases and J by 5 bases, with 9 bases between. Per germline, CDR1 LGHDT and CDR2 YNNKEL (reference sequence).

The sample holds a few counts of this clonotype. The rearrangement uses TRBV27 and TRBJ1-1; 9 nucleotides match TRBD1. Germline lookup yields CDR1 MNHEY and CDR2 SMNVEV (reference sequence). Losses at the gene ends were 8 bases for V and 1 base for J; bases not matched to a gene: 5. CDR3 size: 14 residues. Here the CDR3 reads CASVTQGANTEAFF. CDR3 nucleotides: TGTGCCAGCGTAACACAGGGGGCGAACACTGAAGCTTTCTTT.

The chain combines TRBV2 with TRBJ2-5, with 7 nucleotides matching TRBD2. Per the germline V gene, CDR1 is SNHLY and CDR2 is FYNNEI. V dropped 6 bases and J dropped 0; count of bases not matched to a gene: 1. The CDR3 has 13 amino acids. The CDR3 loop reads CASRGLYQETQYF. The CDR3, as DNA: TGTGCCAGCAGGGGACTATACCAAGAGACCCAGTACTTC.

This rearrangement joins TRBV7-2 to TRBJ2-3, with a possible D match to TRBD2 (6 bases). The germline gives CDR1 SGHTA, CDR2 FQGNSA. With 0 bases removed from V and 0 bases from J, the gap between germline ends came to 10 bases. The CDR3 runs to 16 residues. This CDR3 is CASSLARGKSTDTQYF. In nucleotides, the CDR3 is TGTGCCAGCAGCTTAGCACGGGGGAAAAGCACAGATACGCAGTATTTT. Full variable domain (outside the CDR3, taken from reference TRBV7-2 and TRBJ2-3): GAGVSQSPSNKVTEKGKDVELRCDPISGHTALYWYRQSLGQGLEFLIYFQGNSAPDKSGLPSDRFSAERTGGSVSTLTIQRTQQEDSAVYLCASSLARGKSTDTQYFGPGTRLTVL.

The chain is built from TRBV7-8 and TRBJ2-7; 7 bases fit TRBD2. With 6 bases clipped from V and 7 bases from J, the junction kept 9 bases outside the gene matches. The germline CDR1 and CDR2 sequences are SGHVS and FQNEAQ. This CDR3 spans 13 amino acids. CDR3 sequence (DNA): TGTGCCAGCAGTTTCCGGGGAGGGCCTGAGCAGTACTTC. Translated: CASSFRGGPEQYF.

In this sample, this clonotype turned up many times. This chain uses TRBV4-1 with TRBJ1-2, with D hard to call. The CDR3 is 14 residues long. V was trimmed by 0 bases and J by 6 bases, leaving 11 bases between them. Germline-derived CDR1 and CDR2 are MGHRA and YSYEKL. The CDR3 DNA reads as TGCGCCAGCAGCCAAGATGGTTCCCCCCATGGCTACACCTTC. This translates into CASSQDGSPHGYTF.

The V and J genes are TRBV10-2 and TRBJ2-7; 7 bases agree with TRBD1. Germline V lookup: CDR1 WSHSY, CDR2 SAAADI. This CDR3 is built from 13 residues. With 8 bases clipped from V and 1 base from J, the junction kept 5 bases outside the gene matches. CDR3 region: CASRDSSSYEQYV. In nucleotides, the CDR3 is TGCGCCAGCCGGGACAGTTCTTCCTACGAGCAGTACGTC.

The chain joins TRBV19 to TRBJ1-1; D uncertain. The germline V gene encodes CDR1 LNHDA and CDR2 SQIVND (reference sequence). CDR3 length: 15 amino acids. V lost 3 bases to trimming and J lost 0 bases, with 11 bases between them. The CDR3: CASSIRHSLNTEAFF. CDR3 DNA: TGTGCCAGTAGTATCAGACACAGTTTGAACACTGAAGCTTTCTTT.

V usage is TRBV3-2 and J usage is TRBJ2-5; the table assigns TRBD2, which was not confirmed against the DNA. TRBV3-2 is classified as a pseudogene. The CDR3 is 19 amino acids. This CDR3 is CASSQEFNLRTSGAETQYF. The CDR3 coding sequence is TGTGCCAGCAGCCAAGAATTTAATCTTAGGACTAGCGGGGCAGAGACCCAGTACTTC.

The chain links TRBV5-1 to TRBJ2-5; D gene unclear. V was pared by 2 bases and J by 0 bases, with 11 bases between. Germline V gene data show CDR1 as SGHRS and CDR2 as YFSETQ. This CDR3 has 15 residues. CDR3 nucleotides: TGCGCCAGCAGCTTCTGGCGGCCGTACCAAGAGACCCAGTACTTC. Residues: CASSFWRPYQETQYF.

This clonotype was found a few times. V gene TRBV7-9 combines with J gene TRBJ1-6; 10 bases agree with TRBD1. J was trimmed by 8 bases and V by 5 bases; bases with no gene match: 6. The CDR3 contains 15 residues. The germline V gene encodes CDR1 SEHNR and CDR2 FQNEAQ (reference sequence). The CDR3 protein is CASSSRQGAYSPLHF. The DNA for the CDR3 is TGTGCCAGCAGCAGCCGACAGGGGGCCTATTCACCCCTCCACTTT.

Notes on this clonotype: The junction departs from the called germline gene at one end, perhaps through a read error. This sequence joins TRBV7-6 and TRBJ2-1, with TRBD2 matching over 12 bases. The CDR3 is 15 amino acids. The germline gives CDR1 SGHVS, CDR2 FNYEAQ. The DNA for the CDR3 is TGTGCCAGCAGCTCCCTAGCGGGGGGGAGCAATGAGCAGATCTTC. It is translated as CASSSLAGGSNEQIF.

This clonotype was counted at least ten times. This rearrangement joins TRBV7-3 to TRBJ2-7, with D possibly matching TRBD1 (6 bases). The CDR3 contains 17 residues. V was clipped by 7 bases and J by 5 bases, with 27 bases between them. CDR1 SGHTA and CDR2 FQGTGA come from the germline V gene. The CDR3 bases are TGTGCCAGCACTCTCAGGGGTGGCGGCTACAGGGTCCACGAGCAGTACGTC. It yields the protein CASTLRGGGYRVHEQYV.

This chain links TRBV2 with TRBJ2-5, with D unresolved. This CDR3 spans 10 amino acids. Trimming cost V 6 bases and J 8 bases, with 7 bases left between them. CDR1 is SNHLY and CDR2 is FYNNEI in the germline V gene. CDR3 sequence: CASRYYTQYF. DNA for the CDR3: TGTGCCAGCAGATACTATACCCAGTACTTC. Filled out from reference TRBV2 and TRBJ2-5, the complete variable domain reads EPEVTQTPSHQVTQMGQEVILRCVPISNHLYFYWYRQILGQKVEFLVSFYNNEISEKSEIFDDQFSVERPDGSNFTLKIRSTKLEDSAMYFCASRYYTQYFGPGTRLLVL.

The V gene is TRBV27, the J gene TRBJ1-5, with D unresolved. The V end lost 5 bases, the J end lost 3 bases, and 17 bases lay between the germline ends. The CDR3 totals 16 residues. Germline V gene sequence: CDR1 MNHEY, CDR2 SMNVEV (reference sequence). The CDR3 protein is CASSPLGGSINQPQHF. The CDR3 coding sequence is TGTGCCAGCAGTCCGTTAGGAGGCTCGATCAATCAGCCCCAGCATTTT.

This rearrangement joins TRBV29-1 to TRBJ2-5; 8 bases agree with TRBD1. CDR3 length: 14 residues. V shed 0 bases, J shed 3 bases, and the junction held 3 bases outside the gene matches. Germline values: CDR1 SQVTM, CDR2 ANQGSEA. The CDR3 nucleotides are TGCAGCGTTGAAGAACTGACAGGGGAAGAGACCCAGTACTTC. Translation gives CSVEELTGEETQYF.

The genes are TRBV12-3 or TRBV12-4 and TRBJ1-5; 7 nucleotides align to TRBD1. The CDR3 consists of 16 residues. V shed 3 bases and J 3 bases; nucleotides not matched to a gene: 8. CDR3 residues: CASSFPGTASNQPQHF. The CDR3 nucleotides read TGTGCCAGCAGTTTTCCTGGGACAGCCTCCAATCAGCCCCAGCATTTT.

This clonotype occurred many times. V usage is TRBV12-3 or TRBV12-4 and J usage is TRBJ2-7, with D maybe TRBD1 (6 bases). Trimming pared 4 bases from V and 5 bases from J, leaving 15 bases between. This CDR3 contains 14 residues. CDR3 sequence: CASSSPQGNNEQYF. The CDR3 DNA reads as TGTGCCAGCAGTTCCCCACAGGGAAATAACGAGCAGTACTTC.

This sequence joins TRBV4-1 and TRBJ2-3; possible D gene TRBD2, 6 bases. V lost 0 bases and J lost 3, with 22 bases in between. This CDR3 comprises 19 residues. Germline CDR1 is MGHRA and CDR2 is YSYEKL. CDR3 DNA: TGCGCCAGCAGCCAAGAACGCCCCCGTGCCGGGGGTTGGACAGATACGCAGTATTTT. Its translation is CASSQERPRAGGWTDTQYF.

This chain uses TRBV6-5 with TRBJ2-3, with a possible D match to TRBD2 (7 bases). CDR3 length: 15 residues. Germline V gene lookup returns CDR1 MNHEY and CDR2 SVGAGI. The V end lost 5 bases, the J end lost 6 bases, and 18 bases lay between the germline ends. CDR3 sequence reads: CASSANAGRGDTQYF. CDR3 bases: TGTGCCAGCAGTGCGAATGCAGGGAGGGGGGATACGCAGTATTTT.

The V and J genes are TRBV19 and TRBJ1-1; D perhaps matches TRBD1 (5 bases). This CDR3 has 13 residues. Germline lookup yields CDR1 LNHDA and CDR2 SQIVND (reference sequence). V gave up 9 bases and J gave up 2 bases, with 13 bases separating them. CDR3 amino acids: CASSDSANTEAFF. The CDR3, as DNA: TGTGCCAGCTCCGACAGTGCTAACACTGAAGCTTTCTTT.